The next 30 T cell receptor beta chains were all read from a single sample in a study of identical twins (dated by TCRdb to the mid-2010s). Libraries were constructed by 5' RACE. The sequencer was an Illumina HiSeq 2000. Through fastp at Q25 and MiXCR, TCRdb rebuilt clones from the public reads, retaining in-frame beta chains. Identical CDR3 proteins give one entry, which carries the most common genes and DNA. This sample has about 530,000 distinct CDR3 sequences in its table, and more than 20% of those were observed once. The ten largest make up approximately 0.52% of the sample. These data also featured in a second study, about yellow fever vaccine responses in identical twins.

Sequencing used CD4+ T cells sorted from blood. All receptors derive from a woman under 30 in good health.

CDR3 DNA sequence: TGTGCCAGCTCACCTCGGGCAGGAGTCACAGATACGCAGTATTTT. It yields the protein CASSPRAGVTDTQYF. The J gene is TRBJ2-3, the V gene TRBV18, with D hard to call. V shed 3 bases and J shed 2 bases, with 12 bases lying between them. CDR1 and CDR2 (germline): KGHSH, LQKENI. The CDR3 sequence is 15 residues long.

The rearrangement uses TRBV6-1 and TRBJ1-2; D remains ambiguous. The germline gives CDR1 MNHNS, CDR2 SASEGT. V was trimmed by 3 bases and J by 4 bases, leaving 9 bases between them. The CDR3 runs 13 residues. The CDR3 reads CASSERIRYGYTF. CDR3 in DNA: TGTGCCAGCAGTGAGAGGATCCGCTATGGCTACACCTTC.

This rearrangement joins TRBV5-1 to TRBJ2-3, with 10 bases identical to TRBD2. The trim removed 0 bases at V and 0 bases at J, leaving 4 bases unmatched. CDR3 length equals 17 residues. CDR1 is SGHRS, CDR2 YFSETQ, per germline. The CDR3, as DNA: TGCGCCAGCAGCTTGGCCCTGACTAGCGGGAGCACAGATACGCAGTATTTT. Amino acid sequence: CASSLALTSGSTDTQYF.

The V call is TRBV29-1, the J call TRBJ2-1; TRBD1 might be the D (6 bases). The CDR3 totals 14 residues. The ends were cut back, 4 bases at V and 3 bases at J, with 13 bases in the middle. Germline-derived CDR1 and CDR2 are SQVTM and ANQGSEA. The CDR3 is CSVGLTGFYNEQFF. CDR3 DNA: TGCAGCGTTGGCCTCACAGGGTTCTACAATGAGCAGTTCTTC.

V and J are TRBV28 and TRBJ2-5, with a tentative D call TRBD1 (6 bases). Germline V gene data show CDR1 as MDHEN and CDR2 as SYDVKM. Trimming took 5 bases from V and 7 from J, leaving 17 bases between them. There are 14 residues in the CDR3. The CDR3 is CASSAARKGGTQYF. In DNA, the CDR3 is TGTGCCAGCAGTGCGGCCAGAAAAGGGGGGACCCAGTACTTC.

J is TRBJ1-1 and V is TRBV15, with 7 bases matching TRBD1. This CDR3 has 13 residues. The V and J ends lost 0 bases and 8 bases, in that order; junction bases with no gene match: 3. Germline V gene lookup returns CDR1 LNHNV and CDR2 YYDKDF (reference sequence). CDR3 bases: TGTGCCACCAGCAGAGAAAAGGGGGCGGAAGCTTTCTTT. As protein: CATSREKGAEAFF.

There are a few counts of this clonotype. The CDR3, as DNA: TGTGCCATCAGTACAACAGGGGGCCGGACAGATACGCAGTATTTT. The encoded protein is CAISTTGGRTDTQYF. V gene TRBV10-3 combines with J gene TRBJ2-3, with TRBD1 identical over 9 bases. Germline values: CDR1 ENHRY, CDR2 SYGVKD. The junction had 6 bases not matched to a gene; V was cut back by 5 bases and J by 3 bases. The CDR3 has 15 amino acids.

In this sample, this clonotype turned up a few times. This chain uses TRBV9 with TRBJ2-3; 7 nucleotides match TRBD2. Germline V gene lookup returns CDR1 SGDLS and CDR2 YYNGEE. CDR3 size: 15 residues. V lost 0 bases, J lost 3 bases, and 4 bases stayed unmatched. CDR3 coding DNA: TGTGCCAGCAGCGTAGACCCTAGCGGAACAGATACGCAGTATTTT. Translation gives CASSVDPSGTDTQYF. Together with reference TRBV9 and TRBJ2-3, the CDR3 gives the full variable domain: DSGVTQTPKHLITATGQRVTLRCSPRSGDLSVYWYQQSLDQGLQFLIQYYNGEERAKGNILERFSAQQFPDLHSELNLSSLELGDSALYFCASSVDPSGTDTQYFGPGTRLTVL.

This clonotype was observed a few times. The rearrangement joins TRBV7-9 to TRBJ2-1; 7 bases are shared with TRBD2. The V segment lost 1 base and the J segment 2 bases; nucleotides outside the gene matches: 5. The CDR3 is made up of 16 amino acids. Germline assignment: CDR1 SEHNR and CDR2 FQNEAQ (reference sequence). This CDR3 is CASSLEFLAAYNEQFF. The CDR3 coding sequence is TGTGCCAGCAGCTTAGAATTCCTAGCGGCCTACAATGAGCAGTTCTTC.

The chain combines TRBV7-8 with TRBJ1-1; no firm D call. Between the trimmed V and J ends, which lost 3 bases and 5 bases, there was a span of 10 bases. The V gene's germline CDR1 is SGHVS and CDR2 FQNEAQ. This CDR3 has 13 residues. Here the CDR3 DNA reads TGTGCCAGCAGCTTGGTTTTTGGAACTGAAGCTTTCTTT. Protein product: CASSLVFGTEAFF.

This clonotype occurred a few times. The V call is TRBV5-1, the J call TRBJ2-5, with a possible D match to TRBD1 (6 bases). Germline CDR1 is SGHRS and CDR2 is YFSETQ. V lost 0 bases, J lost 5 bases, and 11 bases lay in between. The CDR3 extends over 14 amino acids. The CDR3 is CASSLDRDGETQYF. The CDR3 DNA sequence: TGCGCCAGCAGCTTGGACAGGGATGGGGAGACCCAGTACTTC.

This clonotype has only a few counts. This chain links TRBV20-1 with TRBJ1-2, with 8 bases fitting TRBD1. V shed 2 bases, J shed 2 bases, and the junction held 7 bases outside the gene matches. Germline lookup yields CDR1 DFQATT and CDR2 SNEGSKA (reference sequence). The CDR3 runs 15 residues. The CDR3 region is CSARWTGRGNYGYTF. The CDR3 region has the DNA TGCAGTGCTAGATGGACAGGGAGGGGAAACTATGGCTACACCTTC.

This clonotype was observed a few times. V and J are TRBV5-1 and TRBJ2-1; D remains ambiguous. The CDR3 loop spans 14 amino acids. CDR1 is SGHRS, CDR2 YFSETQ, per germline. With 0 bases removed from V and 6 bases from J, the gap between germline ends came to 10 bases. The CDR3: CASSLGGSVNEQFF. CDR3 sequence (DNA): TGCGCCAGCAGCTTGGGAGGTTCCGTCAATGAGCAGTTCTTC.

The chain joins TRBV6-5 to TRBJ2-1; 10 bases are shared with TRBD2. The CDR3 is 16 residues long. V lost 0 bases and J lost 5; bases outside the gene matches: 4. The V gene's germline CDR1 is MNHEY and CDR2 SVGAGI. The CDR3 protein is CASSYSGGLAHNEQFF. The CDR3 nucleotides read TGTGCCAGCAGTTACTCGGGGGGACTAGCGCACAATGAGCAGTTCTTC.

This clonotype was observed a few times. The rearrangement joins TRBV7-3 to TRBJ2-3; D gene ambiguous. This CDR3 is 13 amino acids long. CDR1 is SGHTA, CDR2 FQGTGA, per germline. V was shortened by 3 bases and J by 2 bases, with 6 bases between the two germline ends. CDR3 nucleotide sequence: TGTGCCAGCAGCTTTTTGACCACAGATACGCAGTATTTT. Translating it yields CASSFLTTDTQYF.

This chain links TRBV20-1 with TRBJ1-1; 7 bases fit TRBD1. Germline V gene sequence: CDR1 DFQATT, CDR2 SNEGSKA (reference sequence). V lost 0 bases to trimming and J lost 1 base; unmatched junction nucleotides: 2. This CDR3 is 14 amino acids long. The CDR3 nucleotides are TGCAGTGCTAGAGAGACAGGGCAGAACACTGAAGCTTTCTTT. Protein sequence: CSARETGQNTEAFF.

This clonotype appeared a few times. The chain uses TRBV6-5 and TRBJ1-2; no firm D call. Germline loops: CDR1 MNHEY, CDR2 SVGAGI. V was shortened by 2 bases and J by 6 bases, with 10 bases between the two germline ends. This CDR3 region has 13 residues. CDR3 amino acids: CASSYRMLNGYTF. CDR3 in DNA: TGTGCCAGCAGTTACCGAATGTTGAATGGCTACACCTTC.

The chain carries TRBV7-8 and TRBJ2-4, with D possibly TRBD2 on 5 matching bases. The CDR3 runs to 15 residues. V lost 2 bases and J 2 bases, leaving 10 bases between the germline ends. The germline CDR1 and CDR2 sequences are SGHVS and FQNEAQ. The CDR3 region has the DNA TGTGCCAGCAGCTTAATGAGGGAGACCAAAAACATTCAGTACTTC. Protein sequence: CASSLMRETKNIQYF.

The genes are TRBV12-3 or TRBV12-4 and TRBJ2-1, with D perhaps given as TRBD1 or TRBD2 (5 bases each). Trimming cost V 10 bases and J 2 bases, with 12 bases left between them. This CDR3 is built from 13 residues. CDR3: CANGWGTYNEQFF. Written as DNA, the CDR3 is TGTGCCAACGGATGGGGGACCTACAATGAGCAGTTCTTC.

This clonotype was observed a few times. V and J are TRBV5-1 and TRBJ2-6; D gene uncertain. Trimming shortened V by 0 bases and J by 1 base, and 8 bases separated the two germline ends. The germline V gene has CDR1 SGHRS and CDR2 YFSETQ. The CDR3 is 16 amino acids. This CDR3 is CASSLEGQSGANVLTF. DNA of the CDR3: TGCGCCAGCAGCTTGGAAGGGCAATCTGGGGCCAACGTCCTGACTTTC.

The J gene is TRBJ1-2, the V gene TRBV18; possible D gene TRBD1, 6 bases. The V end lost 1 base, the J end lost 2 bases, and 20 bases lay between the germline ends. CDR1 and CDR2 (germline): KGHSH, LQKENI. CDR3 length: 18 amino acids. The CDR3 sequence: CASSPLALRGAPNYGYTF. The CDR3 bases are TGTGCCAGCTCACCACTTGCCCTCCGGGGGGCCCCAAACTATGGCTACACCTTC.

This sequence joins TRBV15 and TRBJ2-5, with 14 bases aligning to TRBD2. CDR3 length: 18 amino acids. CDR1 is LNHNV, CDR2 YYDKDF, per germline (reference sequence). The junction had 8 bases not matched to a gene; V was cut back by 1 base and J by 4 bases. The CDR3 loop is CATSRVKTSGGAGETQYF. The CDR3 DNA reads TGTGCCACCAGCAGAGTTAAGACTAGCGGGGGGGCCGGAGAGACCCAGTACTTC. The whole variable domain, remainder taken from reference TRBV15 and TRBJ2-5, is DAMVIQNPRYQVTQFGKPVTLSCSQTLNHNVMYWYQQKSSQAPKLLFHYYDKDFNNEADTPDNFQSRRPNTSFCFLDIRSPGLGDTAMYLCATSRVKTSGGAGETQYFGPGTRLLVL.

This chain links TRBV12-3 or TRBV12-4 with TRBJ1-3; D call uncertain. This CDR3 is 14 amino acids long. V lost 4 bases, J lost 0 bases, and 7 bases lay in between. CDR3 nucleotides: TGTGCCAGCAGTTCACTGAGCTCTGGAAACACCATATATTTT. Translating it yields CASSSLSSGNTIYF.

The V and J genes are TRBV20-1 and TRBJ2-7; possible D gene TRBD2, 7 bases. The germline V and J ends were trimmed by 7 bases and 2 bases, with 12 bases remaining between them. The CDR3 spans 12 residues. CDR1 DFQATT and CDR2 SNEGSKA come from the germline V gene (reference sequence). CDR3 region: CSVRGAAYEQYV. In nucleotides, the CDR3 is TGCAGTGTTCGGGGGGCAGCCTACGAGCAGTACGTC.

The chain has TRBV12-3 or TRBV12-4 and TRBJ2-3; 15 bases match TRBD2. The CDR3 is made up of 20 amino acids. The V and J ends lost 5 bases and 0 bases, in that order; junction bases with no gene match: 12. The CDR3 is CASSAGLAGGPTPSTDTQYF. For the CDR3, the DNA is TGTGCCAGCAGTGCGGGACTAGCGGGAGGACCCACTCCTAGCACAGATACGCAGTATTTT.

The V gene is TRBV10-1, the J gene TRBJ2-7, with TRBD1 as a possible D gene (5 bases). There are 15 residues in the CDR3. Trimming took off 2 bases at V and 0 bases at J, with 11 bases between the two ends. Germline CDR1 WNHNN, CDR2 SYGVQD (reference sequence). The CDR3 protein is CASSEHRSHSYEQYV. For the CDR3, the DNA is TGCGCCAGCAGTGAGCACAGGAGTCACTCCTACGAGCAGTACGTC.

This chain connects TRBV18 to TRBJ2-4; no reliable D call. The CDR3 runs to 14 residues. Trimming took 0 bases from V and 6 from J, leaving 9 bases between them. Per germline, CDR1 KGHSH and CDR2 LQKENI. The CDR3 loop reads CASSPPKSTNIQYF. The CDR3 region has the DNA TGTGCCAGCTCACCACCCAAATCGACAAACATTCAGTACTTC.

This clonotype was seen a few times. The chain links TRBV20-1 to TRBJ2-7; D assignment may be TRBD1 or TRBD2 (5 bases each). Germline V gives CDR1 DFQATT, CDR2 SNEGSKA (reference sequence). The CDR3 is 11 residues long. Trimming took 8 bases from V and 4 from J, leaving 12 bases between them. In DNA, the CDR3 is TGCAGTACAGCTGGGGGATACGAGCAGTACTTC. Translated, it gives CSTAGGYEQYF.

The CDR3 DNA reads as TGTGCCACCAGCAGGACTTCCGGGACTAGCGGGGGGGTTACAGATACGCAGTATTTT. It specifies CATSRTSGTSGGVTDTQYF. The gene calls are TRBV15 and TRBJ2-3; 16 bases line up with TRBD2. The ends lost 3 bases at V and 3 bases at J; junction bases unmatched: 9. Germline values: CDR1 LNHNV, CDR2 YYDKDF (reference sequence). This CDR3 is built from 19 residues. Using reference TRBV15 and TRBJ2-3 for the parts outside the CDR3, the full variable domain is DAMVIQNPRYQVTQFGKPVTLSCSQTLNHNVMYWYQQKSSQAPKLLFHYYDKDFNNEADTPDNFQSRRPNTSFCFLDIRSPGLGDTAMYLCATSRTSGTSGGVTDTQYFGPGTRLTVL.

The chain is built from TRBV5-1 and TRBJ2-1, with a weak D call TRBD1 (6 bases). The CDR3 contains 13 residues. Germline V gene lookup returns CDR1 SGHRS and CDR2 YFSETQ. V shed 3 bases and J shed 6 bases, with 10 bases lying between them. The CDR3 nucleotides are TGCGCCAGCAGCTGGGGGACACGCAATGAGCAGTTCTTC. Its protein is CASSWGTRNEQFF.